This T cell receptor beta chain was profiled in a study of cytomegalovirus exposure and HLA in healthy donors. Whole-study context: Earlier, 100 million to 120 million unique TCR beta sequences were recovered from about 170 million T cells by an analysis. The study, taken as a whole, reports: HLA alleles were associated with 15,000 to 20,000 TCR beta sequences in a later analysis at 0.05 false discovery rate. The authors enumerated roughly 160 TCR beta chains as linked to cytomegalovirus.

This clone was counted a few times. The antigen remains undetermined. With 60 Vbeta and 13 Jbeta primers, the PCR was carried out. TCRdb's table, derived via immunoSEQ multiplex PCR, lists solely in-frame clones and lacks some. The sample shows roughly 230,000 clones, around 80% of them seen only once. CDR1 and CDR2 from the germline V gene are MRHNA and SNTAGT. The CDR3 runs to 16 residues. J gave up 7 bases and V 2 bases, and 7 bases lay outside the gene matches. The V gene is TRBV6-4, the J gene TRBJ2-1, with 11 bases aligning to TRBD2. The TCR originated in a boy aged 10-17 years in good health and CMV-seronegative. The specimen was PBMCs. The CDR3 coding sequence is TGTGCCAGCAGTGACCCCCTAGCGGGAGGTAAAAATGAGCAGTTCTTC. It yields the protein CASSDPLAGGKNEQFF.